This entry concerns a single T cell receptor beta chain. Its specificity is unknown. This sample is drawn from a study of long-term antiretroviral therapy in people with HIV. Whole-study findings and limits: At every time point, clones expanded before ART dominated the repertoire.

The length of the CDR3 is 12 residues. Germline V gives CDR1 SGHRS, CDR2 YFSETQ. V was shortened by 1 base and J by 7 bases, with 6 bases between the two germline ends. The libraries were made with immunoSEQ v3.0 at survey level. The table came from immunoSEQ multiplex PCR; TCRdb's copy has only in-frame clones and leaves some out. The data show about 40,000 clones, with around 86% seen just once and approximately 5.4% held by the top ten. Each donor had at least one pre-ART and at least two post-ART PBMC samples. The study used samples holding 1-10 million cryopreserved PBMC before DNA extraction. The source material was unsorted PBMCs, sampled 0.1 years before starting antiretroviral therapy. This clonotype originated in a woman aged 45-65 years with HIV. This chain joins TRBV5-1 and TRBJ2-1; D is unclear. CDR3 DNA sequence: TGCGCCAGCAGCTTGTCCGGGAATGAGCAGTTCTTC. This sequence encodes CASSLSGNEQFF. Using reference TRBV5-1 and TRBJ2-1 for the parts outside the CDR3, the full variable domain is KAGVTQTPRYLIKTRGQQVTLSCSPISGHRSVSWYQQTPGQGLQFLFEYFSETQRNKGNFPGRFSGRQFSNSRSEMNVSTLELGDSALYLCASSLSGNEQFFGPGTRLTVL.